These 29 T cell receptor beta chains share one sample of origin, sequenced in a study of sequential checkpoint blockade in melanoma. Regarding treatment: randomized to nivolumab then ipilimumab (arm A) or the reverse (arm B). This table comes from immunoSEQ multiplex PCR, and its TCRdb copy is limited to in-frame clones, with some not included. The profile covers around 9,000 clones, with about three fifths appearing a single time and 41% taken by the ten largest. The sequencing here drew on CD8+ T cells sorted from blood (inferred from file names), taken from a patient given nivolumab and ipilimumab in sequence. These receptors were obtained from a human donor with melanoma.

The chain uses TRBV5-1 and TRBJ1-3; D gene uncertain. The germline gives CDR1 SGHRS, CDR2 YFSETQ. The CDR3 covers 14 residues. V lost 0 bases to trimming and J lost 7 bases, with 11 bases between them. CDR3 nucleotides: TGCGCCAGCAGCTTGGACCCGGCGGGGAACACCATATATTTT. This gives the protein CASSLDPAGNTIYF.

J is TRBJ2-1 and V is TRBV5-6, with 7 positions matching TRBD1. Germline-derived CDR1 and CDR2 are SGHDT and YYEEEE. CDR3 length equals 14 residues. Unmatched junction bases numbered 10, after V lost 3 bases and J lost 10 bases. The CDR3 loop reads CASSSWTGIREQFF. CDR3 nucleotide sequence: TGTGCCAGCAGCTCTTGGACAGGTATAAGGGAGCAGTTCTTC.

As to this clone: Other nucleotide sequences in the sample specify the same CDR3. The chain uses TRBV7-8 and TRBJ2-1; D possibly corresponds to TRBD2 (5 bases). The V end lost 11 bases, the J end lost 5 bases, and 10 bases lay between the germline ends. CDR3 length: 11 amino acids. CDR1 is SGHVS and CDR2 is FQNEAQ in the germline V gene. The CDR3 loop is CASSTNNEQFF. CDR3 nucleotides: TGTGCCTCTAGCACAAACAATGAGCAGTTCTTC.

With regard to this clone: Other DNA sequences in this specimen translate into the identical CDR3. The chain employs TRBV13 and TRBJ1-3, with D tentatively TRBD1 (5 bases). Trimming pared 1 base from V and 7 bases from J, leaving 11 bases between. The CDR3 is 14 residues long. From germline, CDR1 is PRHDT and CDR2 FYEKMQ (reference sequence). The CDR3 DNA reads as TGTGCCAGCAGCTTAGAGGGGTTGGGGAACACCATATATTTT. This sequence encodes CASSLEGLGNTIYF.

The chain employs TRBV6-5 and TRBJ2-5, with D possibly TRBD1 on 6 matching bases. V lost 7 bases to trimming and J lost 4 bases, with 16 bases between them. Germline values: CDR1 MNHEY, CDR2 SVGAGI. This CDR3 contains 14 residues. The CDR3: CASTDTGFPETQYF. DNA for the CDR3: TGTGCCAGCACCGATACAGGGTTCCCAGAGACCCAGTACTTC.

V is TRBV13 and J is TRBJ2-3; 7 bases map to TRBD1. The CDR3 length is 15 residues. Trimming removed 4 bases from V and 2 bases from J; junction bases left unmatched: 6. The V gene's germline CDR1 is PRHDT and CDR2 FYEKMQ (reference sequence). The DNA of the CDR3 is TGTGCCAGCAGCTCCCGGGACAGCTACACAGATACGCAGTATTTT. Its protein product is CASSSRDSYTDTQYF.

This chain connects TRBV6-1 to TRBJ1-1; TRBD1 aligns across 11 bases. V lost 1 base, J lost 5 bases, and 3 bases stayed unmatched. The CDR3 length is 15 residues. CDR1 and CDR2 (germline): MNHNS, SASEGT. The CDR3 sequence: CASSEEDRGRTEAFF. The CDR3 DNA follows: TGTGCCAGCAGTGAAGAGGACAGGGGGCGGACTGAAGCTTTCTTT.

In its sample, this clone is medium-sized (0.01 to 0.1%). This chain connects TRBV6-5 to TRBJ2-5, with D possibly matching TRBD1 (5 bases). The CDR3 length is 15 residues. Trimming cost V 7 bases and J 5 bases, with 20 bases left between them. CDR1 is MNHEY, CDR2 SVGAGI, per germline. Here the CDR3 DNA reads TGTGCCAGCACCCGACATGAAGGGGTAGGGGAGACCCAGTACTTC. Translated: CASTRHEGVGETQYF.

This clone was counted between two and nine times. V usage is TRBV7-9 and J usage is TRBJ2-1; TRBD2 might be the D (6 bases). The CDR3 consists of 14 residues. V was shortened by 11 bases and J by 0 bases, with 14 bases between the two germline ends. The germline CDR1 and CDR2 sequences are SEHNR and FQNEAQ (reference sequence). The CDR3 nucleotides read TGTGCCTTTCCCGGGGGTAGCTCCTACAATGAGCAGTTCTTC. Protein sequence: CAFPGGSSYNEQFF. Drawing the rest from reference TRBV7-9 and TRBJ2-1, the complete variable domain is DTGVSQNPRHKITKRGQNVTFRCDPISEHNRLYWYRQTLGQGPEFLTYFQNEAQLEKSRLLSDRFSAERPKGSFSTLEIQRTEQGDSAMYLCAFPGGSSYNEQFFGPGTRLTVL.

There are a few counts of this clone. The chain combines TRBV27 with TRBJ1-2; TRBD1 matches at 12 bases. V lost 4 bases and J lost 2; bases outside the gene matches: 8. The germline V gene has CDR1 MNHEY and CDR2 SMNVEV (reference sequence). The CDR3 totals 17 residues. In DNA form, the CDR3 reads TGTGCCAGCAGTTCCGGGACAGGGGGCAGGAGCAACTATGGCTACACCTTC. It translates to CASSSGTGGRSNYGYTF.

The DNA for the CDR3 is TGTGCCAGCAGTGACTCCGCCGGGGGAGGGAAAGAGACCCAGTACTTC. Amino acid sequence: CASSDSAGGGKETQYF. V gene TRBV6-4 combines with J gene TRBJ2-5, with 7 bases matching TRBD2. Per germline, CDR1 MRHNA and CDR2 SNTAGT. The CDR3 is made up of 16 amino acids. V gave up 0 bases and J gave up 3 bases; unmatched junction bases: 7.

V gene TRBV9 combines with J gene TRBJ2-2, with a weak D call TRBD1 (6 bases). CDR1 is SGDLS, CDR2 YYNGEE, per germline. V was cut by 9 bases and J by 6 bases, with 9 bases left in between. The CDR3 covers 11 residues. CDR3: CANKGAGELFF. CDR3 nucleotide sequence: TGTGCCAATAAGGGGGCCGGGGAGCTGTTTTTT.

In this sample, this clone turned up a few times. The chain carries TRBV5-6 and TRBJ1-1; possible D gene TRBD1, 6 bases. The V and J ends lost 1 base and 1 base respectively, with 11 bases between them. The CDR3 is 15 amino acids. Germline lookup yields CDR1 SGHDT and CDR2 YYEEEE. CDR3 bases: TGTGCCAGCAGCTTGAGGAACAGGGAGAACACTGAAGCTTTCTTT. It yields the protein CASSLRNRENTEAFF.

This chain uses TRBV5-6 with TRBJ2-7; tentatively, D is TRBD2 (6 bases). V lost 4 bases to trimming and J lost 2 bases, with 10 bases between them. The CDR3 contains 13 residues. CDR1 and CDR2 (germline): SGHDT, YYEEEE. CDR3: CASSLGTPYEQYF. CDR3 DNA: TGTGCCAGCAGCCTTGGGACTCCCTACGAGCAGTACTTC. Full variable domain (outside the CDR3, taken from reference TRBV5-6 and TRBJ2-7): DAGVTQSPTHLIKTRGQQVTLRCSPKSGHDTVSWYQQALGQGPQFIFQYYEEEERQRGNFPDRFSGHQFPNYSSELNVNALLLGDSALYLCASSLGTPYEQYFGPGTRLTVT.

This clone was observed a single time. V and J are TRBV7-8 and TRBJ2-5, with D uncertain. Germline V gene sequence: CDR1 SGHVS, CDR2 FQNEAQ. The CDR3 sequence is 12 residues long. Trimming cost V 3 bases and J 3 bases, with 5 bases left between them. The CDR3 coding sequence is TGTGCCAGCAGCTTTACTGAAGAGACCCAGTACTTC. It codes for CASSFTEETQYF. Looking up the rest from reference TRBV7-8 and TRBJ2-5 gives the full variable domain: GAGVSQSPRYKVAKRGQDVALRCDPISGHVSLFWYQQALGQGPEFLTYFQNEAQLDKSGLPSDRFFAERPEGSVSTLKIQRTQQEDSAVYLCASSFTEETQYFGPGTRLLVL.

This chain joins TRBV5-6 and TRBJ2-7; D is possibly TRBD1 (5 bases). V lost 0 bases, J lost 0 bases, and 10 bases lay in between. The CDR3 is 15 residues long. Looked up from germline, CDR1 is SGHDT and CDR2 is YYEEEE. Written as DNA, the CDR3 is TGTGCCAGCAGCTTGGAAGGACACAGCTCCTACGAGCAGTACTTC. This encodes CASSLEGHSSYEQYF. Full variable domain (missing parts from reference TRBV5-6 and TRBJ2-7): DAGVTQSPTHLIKTRGQQVTLRCSPKSGHDTVSWYQQALGQGPQFIFQYYEEEERQRGNFPDRFSGHQFPNYSSELNVNALLLGDSALYLCASSLEGHSSYEQYFGPGTRLTVT.

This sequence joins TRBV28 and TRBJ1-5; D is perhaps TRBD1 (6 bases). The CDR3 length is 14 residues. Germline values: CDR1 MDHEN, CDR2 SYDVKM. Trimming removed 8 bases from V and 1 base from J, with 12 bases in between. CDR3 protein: CASARGISNQPQHF. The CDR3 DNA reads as TGTGCCAGCGCTAGGGGGATAAGCAATCAGCCCCAGCATTTT.

CDR3 loop: CASSVRGLATDTQYF. The DNA of the CDR3 is TGCGCCAGCAGCGTAAGGGGACTAGCGACAGATACGCAGTATTTT. J is TRBJ2-3 and V is TRBV10-1, with 10 bases identical to TRBD2. Germline loops: CDR1 WNHNN, CDR2 SYGVQD (reference sequence). V was pared by 6 bases and J by 3 bases, with 6 bases of the junction left unmatched. The CDR3 covers 15 residues.

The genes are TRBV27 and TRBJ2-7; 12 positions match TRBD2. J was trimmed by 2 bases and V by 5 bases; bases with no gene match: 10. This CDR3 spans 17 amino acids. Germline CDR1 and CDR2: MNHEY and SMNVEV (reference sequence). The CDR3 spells CASSITSGRLGAYEQYF. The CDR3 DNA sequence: TGTGCCAGCAGTATAACTAGCGGGAGGCTGGGTGCCTACGAGCAGTACTTC.

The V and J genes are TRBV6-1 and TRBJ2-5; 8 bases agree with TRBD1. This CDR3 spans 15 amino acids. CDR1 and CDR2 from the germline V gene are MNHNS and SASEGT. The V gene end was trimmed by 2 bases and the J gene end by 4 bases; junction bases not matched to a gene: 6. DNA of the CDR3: TGTGCCAGCAGTGAAAGCCAGGGGGCTGCAGAGACCCAGTACTTC. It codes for CASSESQGAAETQYF.

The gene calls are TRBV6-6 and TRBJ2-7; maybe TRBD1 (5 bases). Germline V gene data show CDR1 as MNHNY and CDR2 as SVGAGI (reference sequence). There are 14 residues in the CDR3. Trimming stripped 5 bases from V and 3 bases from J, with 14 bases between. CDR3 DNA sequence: TGTGCCAGCAGTCCGACGGACATTATCTACGAGCAGTACTTC. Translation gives CASSPTDIIYEQYF.

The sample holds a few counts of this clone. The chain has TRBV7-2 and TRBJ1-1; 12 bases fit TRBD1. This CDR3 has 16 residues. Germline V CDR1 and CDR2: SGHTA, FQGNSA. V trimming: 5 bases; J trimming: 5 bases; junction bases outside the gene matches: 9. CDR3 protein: CASSQAGQGAATEAFF. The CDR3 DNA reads TGTGCCAGCAGCCAAGCGGGACAGGGGGCGGCGACTGAAGCTTTCTTT.

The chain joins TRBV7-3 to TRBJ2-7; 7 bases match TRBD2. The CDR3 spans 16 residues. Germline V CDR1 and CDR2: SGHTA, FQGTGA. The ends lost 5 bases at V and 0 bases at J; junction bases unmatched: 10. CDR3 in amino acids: CASSRLSGVSSYEQYF. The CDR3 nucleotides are TGTGCCAGCAGCCGTTTGAGCGGGGTTAGCTCCTACGAGCAGTACTTC.

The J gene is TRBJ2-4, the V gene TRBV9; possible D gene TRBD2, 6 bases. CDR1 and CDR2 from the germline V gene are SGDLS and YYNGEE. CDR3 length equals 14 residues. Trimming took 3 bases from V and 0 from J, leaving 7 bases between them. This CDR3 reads CASSEGLAKNIQYF. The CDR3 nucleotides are TGTGCCAGCAGCGAGGGACTAGCCAAAAACATTCAGTACTTC.

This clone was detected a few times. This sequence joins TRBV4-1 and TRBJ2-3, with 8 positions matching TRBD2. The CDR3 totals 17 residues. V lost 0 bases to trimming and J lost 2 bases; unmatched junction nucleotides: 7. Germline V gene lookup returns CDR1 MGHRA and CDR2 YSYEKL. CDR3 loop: CASSQDRTGGLTDTQYF. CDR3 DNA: TGCGCCAGCAGCCAAGATCGGACGGGAGGGCTCACAGATACGCAGTATTTT.

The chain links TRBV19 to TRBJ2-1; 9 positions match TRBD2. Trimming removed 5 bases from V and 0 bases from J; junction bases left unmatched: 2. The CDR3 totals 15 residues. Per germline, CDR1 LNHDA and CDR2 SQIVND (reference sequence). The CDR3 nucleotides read TGTGCCAGTAGTGGTAGCGGGAGCTCCTACAATGAGCAGTTCTTC. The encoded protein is CASSGSGSSYNEQFF.

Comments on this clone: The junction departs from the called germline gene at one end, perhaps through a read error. The CDR3 DNA is TGCGCCAGCAGCCAAGATAGAGGCACCCAAGAGACCCAGTACTTC. Amino acid sequence: CASSQDRGTQETQYF. The chain combines TRBV5-3 with TRBJ2-5; D is undetermined. TRBV5-3 is an ORF, with its function uncertain. The CDR3 sequence is 15 residues long.

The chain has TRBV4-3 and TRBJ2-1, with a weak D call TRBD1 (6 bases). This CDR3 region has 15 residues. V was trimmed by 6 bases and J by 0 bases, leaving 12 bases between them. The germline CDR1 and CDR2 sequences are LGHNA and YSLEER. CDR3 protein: CASSRGWSSYNEQFF. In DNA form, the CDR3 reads TGCGCCAGCAGTAGGGGGTGGAGCTCCTACAATGAGCAGTTCTTC.

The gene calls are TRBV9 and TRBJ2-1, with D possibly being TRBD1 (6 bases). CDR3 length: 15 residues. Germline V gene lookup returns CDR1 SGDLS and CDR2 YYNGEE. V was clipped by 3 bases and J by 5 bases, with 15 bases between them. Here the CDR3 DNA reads TGTGCCAGCAGCGAGCCGACAGGTAGGGACAATGAGCAGTTCTTC. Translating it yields CASSEPTGRDNEQFF.